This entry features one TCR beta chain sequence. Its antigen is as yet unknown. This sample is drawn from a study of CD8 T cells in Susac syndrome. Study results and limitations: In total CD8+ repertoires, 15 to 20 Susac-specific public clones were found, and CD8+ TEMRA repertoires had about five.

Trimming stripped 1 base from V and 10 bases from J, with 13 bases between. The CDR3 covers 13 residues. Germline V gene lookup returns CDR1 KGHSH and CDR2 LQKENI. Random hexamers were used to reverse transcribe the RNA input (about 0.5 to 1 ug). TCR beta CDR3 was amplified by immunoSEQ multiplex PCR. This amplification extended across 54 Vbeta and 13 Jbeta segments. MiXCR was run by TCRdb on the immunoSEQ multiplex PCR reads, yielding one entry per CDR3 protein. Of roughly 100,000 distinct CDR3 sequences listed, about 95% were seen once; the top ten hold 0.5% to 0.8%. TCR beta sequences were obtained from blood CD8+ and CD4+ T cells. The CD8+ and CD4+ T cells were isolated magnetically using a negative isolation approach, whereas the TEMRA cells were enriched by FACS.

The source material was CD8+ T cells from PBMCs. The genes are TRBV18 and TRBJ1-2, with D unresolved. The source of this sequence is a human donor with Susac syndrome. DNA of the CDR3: TGTGCCAGCTCACCACTTCCGACCGTCGACTACACCTTC. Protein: CASSPLPTVDYTF. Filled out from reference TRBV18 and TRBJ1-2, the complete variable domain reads NAGVMQNPRHLVRRRGQEARLRCSPMKGHSHVYWYRQLPEEGLKFMVYLQKENIIDESGMPKERFSAEFPKEGPSILRIQQVVRGDSAAYFCASSPLPTVDYTFGSGTRLTVV.